The subject of this entry is one T cell receptor (beta chain). Its cognate antigen is unknown. The assay was immunoSEQ multiplex PCR, and TCRdb's table has in-frame clones only and misses some. The sample lists approximately 100,000 clones, 70% to 90% occurring once. V lost 0 bases and J 1 base, leaving 18 bases between the germline ends. The CDR3 length is 18 residues. CDR1 and CDR2 from the germline V gene are MGHRA and YSYEKL. The sample comes from a study of PD-L1 blockade in urothelial cancer. Study-wide background: Starting at some point between 2014 and 2015, patients were given atezolizumab (1,200 mg intravenously every 3 weeks). Once treatment had started, blood was analyzed at 3 weeks (second dose) and again at 6 weeks. Whole-study results and caveats: Where pretreatment blood TCR clonality fell below the median, better survival was predicted.

Specified time point: pretreatment peripheral blood. The number of samples from each patient was between 1 and 8, taken pretreatment and on-treatment. The chain combines TRBV4-1 with TRBJ1-1; D ambiguous. The sample consisted of PBMCs, taken around atezolizumab (anti-PD-L1) treatment. This receptor was taken from an elderly woman with urothelial cancer. The CDR3 spells CASSQDLAAADKNTEAFF. CDR3 DNA: TGCGCCAGCAGCCAAGATTTGGCGGCAGCAGATAAGAACACTGAAGCTTTCTTT.